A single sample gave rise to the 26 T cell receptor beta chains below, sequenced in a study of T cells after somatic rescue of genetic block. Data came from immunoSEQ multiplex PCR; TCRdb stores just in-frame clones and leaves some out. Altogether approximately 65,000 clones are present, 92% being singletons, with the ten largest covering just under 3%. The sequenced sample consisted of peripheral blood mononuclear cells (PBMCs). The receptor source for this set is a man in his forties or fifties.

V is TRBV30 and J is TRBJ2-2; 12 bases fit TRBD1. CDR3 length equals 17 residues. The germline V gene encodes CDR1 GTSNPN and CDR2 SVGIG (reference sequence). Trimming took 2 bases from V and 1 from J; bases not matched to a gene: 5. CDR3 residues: CAWSRDRGRVNTGELFF. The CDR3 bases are TGTGCCTGGAGTAGGGACAGGGGGCGGGTGAACACCGGGGAGCTGTTTTTT.

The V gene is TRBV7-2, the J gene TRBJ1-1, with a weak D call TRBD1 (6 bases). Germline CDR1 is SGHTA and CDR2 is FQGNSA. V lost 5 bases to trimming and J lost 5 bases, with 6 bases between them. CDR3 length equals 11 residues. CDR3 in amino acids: CASSGTTEAFF. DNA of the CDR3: TGTGCCAGCAGCGGGACAACTGAAGCTTTCTTT.

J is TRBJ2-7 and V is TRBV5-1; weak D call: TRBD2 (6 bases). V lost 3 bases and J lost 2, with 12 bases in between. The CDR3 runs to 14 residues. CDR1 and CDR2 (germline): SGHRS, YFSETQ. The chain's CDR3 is CASSYTRGPYEQYF. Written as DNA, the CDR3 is TGCGCCAGCAGCTATACGCGGGGTCCCTACGAGCAGTACTTC. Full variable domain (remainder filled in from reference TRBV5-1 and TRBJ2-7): KAGVTQTPRYLIKTRGQQVTLSCSPISGHRSVSWYQQTPGQGLQFLFEYFSETQRNKGNFPGRFSGRQFSNSRSEMNVSTLELGDSALYLCASSYTRGPYEQYFGPGTRLTVT.

The CDR3 region has the DNA TGTGCCAGCAGGCTACAGGGGCCCTATGGCTACACCTTC. This encodes CASRLQGPYGYTF. The genes are TRBV2 and TRBJ1-2; 7 nucleotides line up with TRBD1. Germline CDR1 and CDR2: SNHLY and FYNNEI. J gave up 4 bases and V 6 bases, and 5 bases lay outside the gene matches. The CDR3 has 13 residues.

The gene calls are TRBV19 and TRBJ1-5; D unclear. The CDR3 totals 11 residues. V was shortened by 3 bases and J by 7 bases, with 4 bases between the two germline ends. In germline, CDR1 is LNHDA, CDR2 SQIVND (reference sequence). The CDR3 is CASSIRQPQHF. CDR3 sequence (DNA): TGTGCCAGTAGTATTAGGCAGCCCCAGCATTTT.

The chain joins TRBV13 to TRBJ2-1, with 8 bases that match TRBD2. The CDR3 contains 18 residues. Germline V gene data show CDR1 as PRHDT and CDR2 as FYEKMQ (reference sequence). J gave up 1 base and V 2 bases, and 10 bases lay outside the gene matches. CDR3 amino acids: CASSLKVSGIASYNEQFF. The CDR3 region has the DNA TGTGCCAGCAGCTTAAAAGTTAGCGGGATAGCGTCCTACAATGAGCAGTTCTTC.

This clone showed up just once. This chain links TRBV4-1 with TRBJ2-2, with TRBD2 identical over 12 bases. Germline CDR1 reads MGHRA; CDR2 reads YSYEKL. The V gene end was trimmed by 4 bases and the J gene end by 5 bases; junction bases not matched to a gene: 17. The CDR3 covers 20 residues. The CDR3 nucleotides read TGCGCCAGCAGCCCATCGCCTTCTAGCGGGAGGGGCGGAGGGACCGGGGAGCTGTTTTTT. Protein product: CASSPSPSSGRGGGTGELFF.

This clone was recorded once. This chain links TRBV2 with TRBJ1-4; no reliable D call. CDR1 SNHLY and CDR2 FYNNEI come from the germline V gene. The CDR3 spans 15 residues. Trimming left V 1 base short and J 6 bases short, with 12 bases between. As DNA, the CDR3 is TGTGCCAGCAGTGAAGAGCCGGGTAGATATGAAAAACTGTTTTTT. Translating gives CASSEEPGRYEKLFF.

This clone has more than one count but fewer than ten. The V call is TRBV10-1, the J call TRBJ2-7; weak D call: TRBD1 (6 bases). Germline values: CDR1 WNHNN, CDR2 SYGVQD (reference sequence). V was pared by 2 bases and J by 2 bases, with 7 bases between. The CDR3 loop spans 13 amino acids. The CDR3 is CASSEAGAYEQYF. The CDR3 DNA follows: TGCGCCAGCAGTGAGGCAGGGGCCTACGAGCAGTACTTC.

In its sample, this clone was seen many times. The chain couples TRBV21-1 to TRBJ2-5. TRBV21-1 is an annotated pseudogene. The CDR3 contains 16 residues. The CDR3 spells CASSTWTGKYQETQYF. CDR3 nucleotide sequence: TGTGCCAGCAGCACGTGGACCGGTAAATACCAAGAGACCCAGTACTTC.

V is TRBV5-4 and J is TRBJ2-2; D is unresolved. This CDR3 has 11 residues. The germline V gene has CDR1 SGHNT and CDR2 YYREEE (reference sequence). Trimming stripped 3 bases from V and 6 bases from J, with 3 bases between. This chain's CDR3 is CASSSAGELFF. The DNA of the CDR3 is TGTGCCAGCAGCTCCGCCGGGGAGCTGTTTTTT.

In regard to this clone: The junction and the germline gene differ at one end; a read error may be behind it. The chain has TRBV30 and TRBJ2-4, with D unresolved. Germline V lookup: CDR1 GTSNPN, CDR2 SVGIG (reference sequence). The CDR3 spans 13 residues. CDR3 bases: TGTGCCTGGAGTTCCACCCCAAAAAGCATTCAGTACTTC. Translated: CAWSSTPKSIQYF.

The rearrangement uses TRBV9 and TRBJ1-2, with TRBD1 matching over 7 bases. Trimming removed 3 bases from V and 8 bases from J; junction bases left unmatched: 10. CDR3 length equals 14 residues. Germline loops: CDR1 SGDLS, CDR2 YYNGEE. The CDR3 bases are TGTGCCAGCAGCGGTCCAGGGGGTCTCGGCGGCTACACCTTC. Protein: CASSGPGGLGGYTF.

Here the CDR3 reads CASSLLAGDNNEQFF. CDR3 bases: TGCGCCAGCAGCTTGCTAGCGGGAGATAACAATGAGCAGTTCTTC. The chain carries TRBV5-1 and TRBJ2-1; 10 bases agree with TRBD2. The V gene's germline CDR1 is SGHRS and CDR2 YFSETQ. Trimming took 1 base from V and 5 from J; bases not matched to a gene: 3. This CDR3 is built from 15 residues.

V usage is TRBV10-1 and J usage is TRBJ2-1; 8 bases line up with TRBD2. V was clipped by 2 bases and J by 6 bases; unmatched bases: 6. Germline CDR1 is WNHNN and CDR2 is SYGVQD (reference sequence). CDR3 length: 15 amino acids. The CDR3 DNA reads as TGCGCCAGCAGTGAGCCAACGGGAGGGCGCAATGAGCAGTTCTTC. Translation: CASSEPTGGRNEQFF.

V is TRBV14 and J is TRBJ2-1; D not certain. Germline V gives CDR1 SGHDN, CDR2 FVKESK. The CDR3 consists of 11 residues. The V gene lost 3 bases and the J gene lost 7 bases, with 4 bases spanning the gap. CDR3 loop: CASSQGNEQFF. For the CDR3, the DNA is TGTGCCAGCAGCCAGGGAAATGAGCAGTTCTTC.

The CDR3 sequence is CASRTSGRANEQFF. CDR3 nucleotide sequence: TGTGCCAGCAGGACTAGCGGGAGGGCCAATGAGCAGTTCTTC. V is TRBV28 and J is TRBJ2-1; 14 positions match TRBD2. Germline loops: CDR1 MDHEN, CDR2 SYDVKM. CDR3 size: 14 residues. The J segment lost 6 bases and the V segment lost 6 bases, leaving 1 base of the junction unmatched. Together with reference TRBV28 and TRBJ2-1, the CDR3 gives the full variable domain: DVKVTQSSRYLVKRTGEKVFLECVQDMDHENMFWYRQDPGLGLRLIYFSYDVKMKEKGDIPEGYSVSREKKERFSLILESASTNQTSMYLCASRTSGRANEQFFGPGTRLTVL.

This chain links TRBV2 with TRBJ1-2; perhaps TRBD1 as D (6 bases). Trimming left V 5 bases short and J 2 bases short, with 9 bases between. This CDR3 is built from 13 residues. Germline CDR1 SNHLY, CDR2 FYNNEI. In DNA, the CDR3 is TGTGCCAGCAGTCCGGACAGCAACTATGGCTACACCTTC. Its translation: CASSPDSNYGYTF.

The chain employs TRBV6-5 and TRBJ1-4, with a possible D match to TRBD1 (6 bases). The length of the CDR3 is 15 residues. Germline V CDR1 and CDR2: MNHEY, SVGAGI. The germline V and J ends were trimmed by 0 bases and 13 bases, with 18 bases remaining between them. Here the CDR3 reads CASSYSWDTRGTLFF. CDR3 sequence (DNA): TGTGCCAGCAGTTACTCCTGGGACACCCGGGGGACACTGTTTTTT.

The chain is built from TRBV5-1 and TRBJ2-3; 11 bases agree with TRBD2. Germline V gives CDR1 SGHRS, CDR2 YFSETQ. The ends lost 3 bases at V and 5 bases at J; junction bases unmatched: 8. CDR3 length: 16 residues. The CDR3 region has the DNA TGCGCCAGCAGCTGGGGTAGCGGGGGGGCCGTAGATACGCAGTATTTT. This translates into CASSWGSGGAVDTQYF.

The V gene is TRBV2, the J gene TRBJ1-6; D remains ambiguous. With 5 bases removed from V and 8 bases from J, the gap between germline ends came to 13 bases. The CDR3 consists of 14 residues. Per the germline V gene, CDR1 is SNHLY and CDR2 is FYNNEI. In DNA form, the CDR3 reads TGTGCCAGCAGTCAAACGGACGTGCATTCACCCCTCCACTTT. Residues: CASSQTDVHSPLHF.

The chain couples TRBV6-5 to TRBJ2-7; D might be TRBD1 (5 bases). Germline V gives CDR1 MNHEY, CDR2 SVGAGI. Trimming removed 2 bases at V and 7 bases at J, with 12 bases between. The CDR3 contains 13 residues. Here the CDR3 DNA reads TGTGCCAGCAGTTACGCCGACAGTTGGGAGCAGTACTTC. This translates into CASSYADSWEQYF.

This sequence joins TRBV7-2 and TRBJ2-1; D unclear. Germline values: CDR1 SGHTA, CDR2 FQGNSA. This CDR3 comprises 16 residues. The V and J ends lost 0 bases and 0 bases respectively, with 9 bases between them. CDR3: CASSLAAVGSYNEQFF. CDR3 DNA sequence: TGTGCCAGCAGCTTAGCGGCGGTGGGCTCCTACAATGAGCAGTTCTTC.

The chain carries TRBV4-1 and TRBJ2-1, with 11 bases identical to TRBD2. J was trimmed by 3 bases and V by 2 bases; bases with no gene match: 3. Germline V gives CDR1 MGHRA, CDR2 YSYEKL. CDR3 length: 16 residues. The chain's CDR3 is CASSQRLAGNYNEQFF. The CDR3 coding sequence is TGCGCCAGCAGCCAAAGACTAGCGGGGAACTACAATGAGCAGTTCTTC.

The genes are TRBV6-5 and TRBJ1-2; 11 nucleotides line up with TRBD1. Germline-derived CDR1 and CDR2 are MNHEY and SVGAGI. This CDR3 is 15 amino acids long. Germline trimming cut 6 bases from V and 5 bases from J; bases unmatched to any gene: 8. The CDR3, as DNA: TGTGCCAGCAGCCGAGGACAGGGGGCAGGGTATGGCTACACCTTC. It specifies CASSRGQGAGYGYTF.

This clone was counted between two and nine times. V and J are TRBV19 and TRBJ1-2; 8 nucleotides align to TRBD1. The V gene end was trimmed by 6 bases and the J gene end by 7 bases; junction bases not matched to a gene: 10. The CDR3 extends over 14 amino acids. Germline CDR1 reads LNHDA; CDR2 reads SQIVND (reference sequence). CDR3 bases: TGTGCCAGTAGGAGCGGACAGGGTACGGGTGGCTACACCTTC. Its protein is CASRSGQGTGGYTF.